This T cell receptor beta chain was found in a study of blood T cells in healthy people across ages. On the study more broadly: T cells yielded about one barcoded beta molecule per two cells through template switching.

The CDR3 loop spans 15 amino acids. J gave up 7 bases and V 6 bases, and 15 bases lay outside the gene matches. Per the germline V gene, CDR1 is DFQATT and CDR2 is SNEGSKA (reference sequence). A second roughly 6 to 11 cycle PCR used barcoded and J-beta primers. TCRdb independently ran MiXCR on the 5' RACE reads; one entry per CDR3 protein. Altogether some 1.5 million distinct CDR3 sequences are present, about 30% being singletons, with the ten largest covering 6.5% to 8.5%. Per sample, extraction of total RNA gave at least 6 micrograms in every case. This clonotype came up a few times. V usage is TRBV20-1 and J usage is TRBJ2-7, with TRBD2 matching over 10 bases. Sequenced sample: blood. This receptor was obtained from a woman in her twenties or thirties in good health. The CDR3 is CSASQAGGRYNEQYF. In DNA form, the CDR3 reads TGCAGTGCAAGTCAAGCGGGGGGGCGCTACAATGAGCAGTACTTC.